These 10 T cell receptor beta chains were sequenced from one sample in a study of molecular identifiers for immune sequencing clone quantification. TCRdb used MiXCR to reprocess the PCR reads, holding one entry per CDR3 protein. The table has roughly 300,000 distinct CDR3 sequences, roughly 24% seen once. Sequenced: naive CD8+ T cells from blood, with Jurkat cell RNA spiked in. Subset given: FACS-sorted CD8+CD4-CCR7+CD45RA+ naive T cells. The origin of the receptors is a human donor in good health. Some libraries in this study had Jurkat cell RNA spiked in.

This clonotype has ten or more counts. This rearrangement joins TRBV6-5 to TRBJ2-7, with TRBD1 identical over 10 bases. The CDR3 is 14 amino acids. The V and J ends lost 7 bases and 4 bases, in that order; junction bases with no gene match: 7. Germline V gives CDR1 MNHEY, CDR2 SVGAGI. The chain's CDR3 is CASNNMGQGYEQYF. CDR3 sequence (DNA): TGTGCCAGCAACAACATGGGACAGGGGTACGAGCAGTACTTC.

The table lists this clonotype with many counts. This chain joins TRBV19 and TRBJ2-6, with unresolved D. CDR1 and CDR2 (germline): LNHDA, SQIVND (reference sequence). Trimming took off 7 bases at V and 4 bases at J, with 11 bases between the two ends. This CDR3 is 14 amino acids long. In nucleotides, the CDR3 is TGTGCCAGTAAGGACGGGTGGGGGGCCAACGTCCTGACTTTC. It specifies CASKDGWGANVLTF.

The table lists this clonotype with a count of one. V gene TRBV6-4 combines with J gene TRBJ2-3, with a tentative D call TRBD1 (6 bases). Germline V CDR1 and CDR2: MRHNA, SNTAGT. V gave up 0 bases and J gave up 2 bases, with 24 bases separating them. The CDR3 has 20 residues. This chain's CDR3 is CASSDSQDSSRTAFTDTQYF. The CDR3 region has the DNA TGTGCCAGCAGTGACTCGCAGGATAGTTCGAGGACAGCCTTCACAGATACGCAGTATTTT.

The chain has TRBV19 and TRBJ1-2; unclear D gene. Germline lookup yields CDR1 LNHDA and CDR2 SQIVND (reference sequence). The CDR3 runs to 12 residues. Deletions cut 7 bases from V and 6 bases from J, with 12 bases between. The CDR3 region is CASNFSPDGYTF. The CDR3 region has the DNA TGTGCCAGTAATTTTAGTCCGGATGGCTACACCTTC. Variable domain in full (rest from reference TRBV19 and TRBJ1-2): DGGITQSPKYLFRKEGQNVTLSCEQNLNHDAMYWYRQDPGQGLRLIYYSQIVNDFQKGDIAEGYSVSREKKESFPLTVTSAQKNPTAFYLCASNFSPDGYTFGSGTRLTVV.

This rearrangement joins TRBV6-2 or TRBV6-3 to TRBJ1-2; 7 bases are a match to TRBD1. The ends lost 4 bases at V and 5 bases at J; junction bases unmatched: 10. Germline loops: CDR1 MNHEY, CDR2 SVGEGT. The CDR3 runs 15 residues. Here the CDR3 DNA reads TGTGCCAGCAGTTCGGGGACAGTCGGAATATATGGCTACACCTTC. Its protein is CASSSGTVGIYGYTF.

This clonotype appeared a few times. This sequence joins TRBV25-1 and TRBJ2-7; maybe TRBD2 (5 bases). Per the germline V gene, CDR1 is MGHDK and CDR2 is SYGVNS. The CDR3 runs to 13 residues. The germline V and J ends were trimmed by 3 bases and 3 bases, with 9 bases remaining between them. CDR3 nucleotide sequence: TGTGCCAGCAGTGAGCAGGAGGACTACGAGCAGTACTTC. As protein: CASSEQEDYEQYF.

The chain couples TRBV3-1 to TRBJ1-5, with D uncertain. The ends were cut back, 0 bases at V and 2 bases at J, with 14 bases in the middle. CDR3 length: 17 amino acids. Germline CDR1 LGHDT, CDR2 YNNKEL (reference sequence). The CDR3 loop reads CASSQDLLGQCNQPQHF. Here the CDR3 DNA reads TGTGCCAGCAGCCAAGATCTTCTAGGCCAGTGCAATCAGCCCCAGCATTTT.

This clonotype has at least ten counts. This chain uses TRBV6-5 with TRBJ1-5; no clear D. Germline CDR1 is MNHEY and CDR2 is SVGAGI. Trimming shortened V by 5 bases and J by 0 bases, and 2 bases separated the two germline ends. The CDR3 totals 12 residues. Here the CDR3 DNA reads TGTGCCAGCAGTAATAGCAATCAGCCCCAGCATTTT. It yields the protein CASSNSNQPQHF.

This clonotype came up a few times. The chain combines TRBV7-9 with TRBJ2-1; D remains ambiguous. The V gene's germline CDR1 is SEHNR and CDR2 FQNEAQ (reference sequence). The CDR3 runs 13 residues. Trimming stripped 4 bases from V and 8 bases from J, with 12 bases between. The CDR3 DNA follows: TGTGCCAGCAGCTCCTCGCGTTCTTATGAGCAGTTCTTC. This gives the protein CASSSSRSYEQFF. Supplemented by reference TRBV7-9 and TRBJ2-1, the full variable domain reads DTGVSQNPRHKITKRGQNVTFRCDPISEHNRLYWYRQTLGQGPEFLTYFQNEAQLEKSRLLSDRFSAERPKGSFSTLEIQRTEQGDSAMYLCASSSSRSYEQFFGPGTRLTVL.

In its sample, this clonotype was seen many times. V and J are TRBV2 and TRBJ2-7; D is perhaps TRBD1 (5 bases). The germline V and J ends were trimmed by 1 base and 3 bases, with 7 bases remaining between them. The CDR3 sequence is 13 residues long. Germline CDR1 reads SNHLY; CDR2 reads FYNNEI. CDR3 sequence reads: CASSEGQSYEQYF. Here the CDR3 DNA reads TGTGCCAGCAGTGAAGGACAGAGCTACGAGCAGTACTTC.